The 3 T cell receptor beta chains below all came from one sample that was sequenced in a study of T-cell memory formation after mild COVID-19. Via MiXCR, TCRdb re-called the 5' RACE reads, giving one row per CDR3 protein. This table holds hundreds of thousands of distinct CDR3 sequences, roughly 21% found once. Material: PBMCs or a T cell subset sorted from them (not recorded which). The receptors come from an adult woman who had mild COVID-19 (a few samples of this study predate the infection). Cell type and time point are not known.

This clonotype occurred a few times. This chain connects TRBV12-5 to TRBJ1-4; TRBD1 is a possible D gene (5 bases). Germline assignment: CDR1 LGHNT and CDR2 FRNRAP. With 11 bases removed from V and 11 bases from J, the gap between germline ends came to 12 bases. The CDR3 is 10 residues long. CDR3 coding DNA: TGTGCTCTAGGGGTGGAGAAACTGTTTTTT. It translates to CALGVEKLFF.

This clonotype was observed at least ten times. The V gene is TRBV29-1, the J gene TRBJ2-3; D unresolved. Germline values: CDR1 SQVTM, CDR2 ANQGSEA. The CDR3 is made up of 13 amino acids. V was cut by 4 bases and J by 0 bases, with 8 bases left in between. The CDR3 protein is CSVGGQSTDTQYF. CDR3 in DNA: TGCAGCGTTGGAGGCCAAAGCACAGATACGCAGTATTTT.

The sample holds a few counts of this clonotype. The V gene is TRBV29-1, the J gene TRBJ2-1; 14 bases align to TRBD2. The CDR3 is 14 residues long. Germline V gene lookup returns CDR1 SQVTM and CDR2 ANQGSEA. V was clipped by 6 bases and J by 7 bases; unmatched bases: 5. The CDR3 DNA reads as TGCAGCGTAGACCGGACTAGCGGGAGGAATGAGCAGTTCTTC. Amino acid sequence: CSVDRTSGRNEQFF.